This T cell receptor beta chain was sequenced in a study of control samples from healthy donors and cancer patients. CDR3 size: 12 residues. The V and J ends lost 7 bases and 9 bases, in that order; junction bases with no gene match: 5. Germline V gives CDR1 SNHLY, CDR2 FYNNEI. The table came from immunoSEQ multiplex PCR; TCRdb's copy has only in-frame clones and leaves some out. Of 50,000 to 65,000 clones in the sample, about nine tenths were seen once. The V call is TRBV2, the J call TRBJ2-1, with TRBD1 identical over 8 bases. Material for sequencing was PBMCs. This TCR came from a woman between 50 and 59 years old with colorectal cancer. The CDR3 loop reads CASKQGGLEQFF. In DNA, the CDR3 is TGTGCCAGCAAACAGGGGGGCCTTGAGCAGTTCTTC.